This T cell receptor (beta chain) was retrieved from a study of blood T cell repertoires in COVID-19. V lost 2 bases and J 3 bases, leaving 11 bases between the germline ends. The CDR3 is 15 amino acids. Germline V CDR1 and CDR2: MNHNS, SASEGT. Some clones are missing from TCRdb's copy, which holds only in-frame ones; the method was immunoSEQ multiplex PCR. The repertoire has fewer than 500,000 clones, about 90% of them found once; the top ten carry roughly 0.87%. The clonotype comes from a man between 18 and 35 years old with COVID-19, enrolled during active disease. The sample consisted of peripheral blood. The chain links TRBV6-1 to TRBJ1-5; no definite D call. CDR3 region: CASSEFSGFNQPQHF. The CDR3 DNA sequence: TGTGCCAGCAGTGAATTTTCGGGGTTCAATCAGCCCCAGCATTTT.